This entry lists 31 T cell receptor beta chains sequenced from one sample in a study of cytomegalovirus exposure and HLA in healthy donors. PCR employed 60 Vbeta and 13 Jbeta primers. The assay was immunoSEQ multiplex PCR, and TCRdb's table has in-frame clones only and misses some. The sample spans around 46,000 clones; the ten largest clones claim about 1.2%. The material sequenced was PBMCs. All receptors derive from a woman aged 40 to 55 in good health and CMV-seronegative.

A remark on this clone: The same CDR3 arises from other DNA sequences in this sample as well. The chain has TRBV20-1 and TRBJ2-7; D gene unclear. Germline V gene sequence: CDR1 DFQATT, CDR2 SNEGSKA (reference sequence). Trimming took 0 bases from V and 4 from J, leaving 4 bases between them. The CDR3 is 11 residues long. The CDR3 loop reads CSARDLYEQYF. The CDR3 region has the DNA TGCAGTGCTAGAGACCTATACGAGCAGTACTTC.

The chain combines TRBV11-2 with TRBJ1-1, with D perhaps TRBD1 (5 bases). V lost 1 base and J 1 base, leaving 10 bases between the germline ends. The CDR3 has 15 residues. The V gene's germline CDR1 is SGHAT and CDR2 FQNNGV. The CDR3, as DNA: TGTGCCAGCAGCTTAGGTCCAGGGCCGAACACTGAAGCTTTCTTT. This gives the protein CASSLGPGPNTEAFF.

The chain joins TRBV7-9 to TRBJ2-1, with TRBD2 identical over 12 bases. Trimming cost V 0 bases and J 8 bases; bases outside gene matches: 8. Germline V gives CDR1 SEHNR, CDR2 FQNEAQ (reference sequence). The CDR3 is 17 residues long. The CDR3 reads CASSLAGLAGIRDEQFF. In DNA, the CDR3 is TGTGCCAGCAGCTTAGCCGGACTAGCGGGAATAAGGGATGAGCAGTTCTTC. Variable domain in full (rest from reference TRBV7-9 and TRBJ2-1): DTGVSQNPRHKITKRGQNVTFRCDPISEHNRLYWYRQTLGQGPEFLTYFQNEAQLEKSRLLSDRFSAERPKGSFSTLEIQRTEQGDSAMYLCASSLAGLAGIRDEQFFGPGTRLTVL.

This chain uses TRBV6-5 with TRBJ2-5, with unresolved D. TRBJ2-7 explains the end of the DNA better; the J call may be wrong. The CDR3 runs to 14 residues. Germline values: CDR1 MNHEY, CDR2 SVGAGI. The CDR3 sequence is CASSYSMVGYEQYF. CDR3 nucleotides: TGTGCCAGCAGTTACTCGATGGTCGGGTACGAGCAGTACTTC.

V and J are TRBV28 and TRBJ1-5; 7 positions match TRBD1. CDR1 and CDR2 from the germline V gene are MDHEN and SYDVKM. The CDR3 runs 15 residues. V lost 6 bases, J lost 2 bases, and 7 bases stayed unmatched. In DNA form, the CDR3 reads TGTGCCAGCAGGCTAACTCAGGGGGGCAATCAGCCCCAGCATTTT. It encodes CASRLTQGGNQPQHF.

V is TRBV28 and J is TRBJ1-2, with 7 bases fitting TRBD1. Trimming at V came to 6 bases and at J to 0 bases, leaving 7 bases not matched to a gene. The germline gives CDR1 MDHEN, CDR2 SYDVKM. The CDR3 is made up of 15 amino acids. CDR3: CASSSGQASNYGYTF. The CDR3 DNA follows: TGTGCCAGCAGCTCCGGACAGGCGTCTAACTATGGCTACACCTTC.

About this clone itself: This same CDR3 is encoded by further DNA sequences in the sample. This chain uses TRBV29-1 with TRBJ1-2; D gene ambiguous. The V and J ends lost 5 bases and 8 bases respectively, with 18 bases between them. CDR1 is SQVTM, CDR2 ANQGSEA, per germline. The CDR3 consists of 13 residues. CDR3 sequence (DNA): TGCAGCGTTCCAACCAGCTGGGCGGGCGGCTACACCTTC. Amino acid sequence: CSVPTSWAGGYTF.

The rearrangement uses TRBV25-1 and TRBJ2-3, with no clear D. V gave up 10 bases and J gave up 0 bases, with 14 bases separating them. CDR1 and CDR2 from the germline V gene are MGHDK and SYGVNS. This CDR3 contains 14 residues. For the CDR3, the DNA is TGTGCCACCGTGTTCTCGACTAGCACAGATACGCAGTATTTT. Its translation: CATVFSTSTDTQYF.

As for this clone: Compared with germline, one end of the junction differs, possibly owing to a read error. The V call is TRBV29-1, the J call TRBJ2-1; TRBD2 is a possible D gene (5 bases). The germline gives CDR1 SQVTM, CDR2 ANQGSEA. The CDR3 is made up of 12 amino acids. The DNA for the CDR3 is TGTTCCCCCAGACTAAGTATAGATGAGCAGTTCTTC. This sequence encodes CSPRLSIDEQFF.

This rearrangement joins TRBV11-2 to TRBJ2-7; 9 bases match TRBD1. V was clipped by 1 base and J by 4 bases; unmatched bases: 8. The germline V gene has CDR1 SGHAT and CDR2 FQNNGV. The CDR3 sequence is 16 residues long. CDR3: CASSLGGTGPIYEQYF. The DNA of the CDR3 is TGTGCCAGCAGCTTAGGGGGGACAGGGCCTATATACGAGCAGTACTTC.

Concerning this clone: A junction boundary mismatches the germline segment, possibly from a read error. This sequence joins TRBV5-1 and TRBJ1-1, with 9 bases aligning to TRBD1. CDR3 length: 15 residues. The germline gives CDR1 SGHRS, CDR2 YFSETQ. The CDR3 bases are TGCGCCAGCAGCTTGACGGGACAGGGCGATACTGAAGATTTCTTT. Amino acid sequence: CASSLTGQGDTEDFF.

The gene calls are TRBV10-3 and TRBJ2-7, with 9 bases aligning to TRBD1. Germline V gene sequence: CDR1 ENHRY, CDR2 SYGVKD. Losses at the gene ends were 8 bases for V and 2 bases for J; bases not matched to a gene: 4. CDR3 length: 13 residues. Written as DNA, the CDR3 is TGTGCCATCGACAGGGGGGGCACCTACGAGCAGTACTTC. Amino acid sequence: CAIDRGGTYEQYF.

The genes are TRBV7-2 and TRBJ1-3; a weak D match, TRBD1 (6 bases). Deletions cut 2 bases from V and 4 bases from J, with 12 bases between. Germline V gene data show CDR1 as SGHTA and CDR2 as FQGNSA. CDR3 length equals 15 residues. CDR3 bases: TGTGCCAGCAGCTTACCAAAGACAGGAGGAAACACCATATATTTT. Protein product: CASSLPKTGGNTIYF.

The CDR3: CASSLEAGYGYTF. The CDR3 bases are TGTGCCAGCAGCTTGGAGGCAGGATATGGCTACACCTTC. The chain uses TRBV5-5 and TRBJ1-2; D is unclear. Trimming stripped 0 bases from V and 5 bases from J, with 8 bases between. Germline lookup yields CDR1 SGHKS and CDR2 YYEKEE (reference sequence). The CDR3 totals 13 residues.

The CDR3 region has the DNA TGTGCCAGCAGCTATCGTAGAGGGGGCTCTGGAAACACCATATATTTT. Its translation is CASSYRRGGSGNTIYF. This chain connects TRBV7-2 to TRBJ1-3, with D possibly being TRBD1 (6 bases). Trimming removed 4 bases from V and 0 bases from J, with 13 bases in between. From germline, CDR1 is SGHTA and CDR2 FQGNSA. This CDR3 has 16 amino acids.

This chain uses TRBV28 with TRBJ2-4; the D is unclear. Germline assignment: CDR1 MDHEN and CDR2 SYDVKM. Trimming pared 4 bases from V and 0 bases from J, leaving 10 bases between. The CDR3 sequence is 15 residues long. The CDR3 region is CASSSTNIAKNIQYF. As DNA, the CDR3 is TGTGCCAGCAGTTCCACTAACATAGCCAAAAACATTCAGTACTTC.

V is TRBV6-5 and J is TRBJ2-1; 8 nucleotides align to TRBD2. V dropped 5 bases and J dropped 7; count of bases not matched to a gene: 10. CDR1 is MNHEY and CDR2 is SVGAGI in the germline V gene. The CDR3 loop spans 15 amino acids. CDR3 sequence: CASSLGGGRGNEQFF. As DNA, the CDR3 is TGTGCCAGCAGTCTCGGGGGGGGACGTGGGAATGAGCAGTTCTTC.

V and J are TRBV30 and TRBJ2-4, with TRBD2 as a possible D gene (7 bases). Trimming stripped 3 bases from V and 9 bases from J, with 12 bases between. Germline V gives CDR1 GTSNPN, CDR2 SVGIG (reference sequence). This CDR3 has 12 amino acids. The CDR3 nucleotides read TGTGCCTGGAGCCAAGGGGGGGGCATTCAGTACTTC. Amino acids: CAWSQGGGIQYF.

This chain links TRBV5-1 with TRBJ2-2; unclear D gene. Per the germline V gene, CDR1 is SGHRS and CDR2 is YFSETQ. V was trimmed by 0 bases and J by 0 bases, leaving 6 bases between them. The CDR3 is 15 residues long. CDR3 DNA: TGCGCCAGCAGCTTGGTTACAGCGAACACCGGGGAGCTGTTTTTT. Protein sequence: CASSLVTANTGELFF.

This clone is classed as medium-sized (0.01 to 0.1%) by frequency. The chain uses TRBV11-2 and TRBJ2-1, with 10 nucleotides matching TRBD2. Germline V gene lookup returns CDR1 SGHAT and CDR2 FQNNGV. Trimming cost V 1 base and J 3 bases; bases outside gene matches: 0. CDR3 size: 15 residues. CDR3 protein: CASSLVAGGYNEQFF. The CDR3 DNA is TGTGCCAGCAGCTTAGTAGCGGGAGGCTACAATGAGCAGTTCTTC. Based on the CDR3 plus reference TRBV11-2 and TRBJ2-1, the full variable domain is EAGVAQSPRYKIIEKRQSVAFWCNPISGHATLYWYQQILGQGPKLLIQFQNNGVVDDSQLPKDRFSAERLKGVDSTLKIQPAKLEDSAVYLCASSLVAGGYNEQFFGPGTRLTVL.

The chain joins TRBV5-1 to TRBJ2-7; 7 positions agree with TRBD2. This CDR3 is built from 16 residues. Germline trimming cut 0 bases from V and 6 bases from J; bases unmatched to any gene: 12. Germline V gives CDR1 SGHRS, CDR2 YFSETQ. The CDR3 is CASSLEGGPTQFEQYF. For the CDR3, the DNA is TGCGCCAGCAGCTTGGAGGGAGGGCCAACCCAATTCGAGCAGTACTTC. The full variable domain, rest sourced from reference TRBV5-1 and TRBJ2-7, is KAGVTQTPRYLIKTRGQQVTLSCSPISGHRSVSWYQQTPGQGLQFLFEYFSETQRNKGNFPGRFSGRQFSNSRSEMNVSTLELGDSALYLCASSLEGGPTQFEQYFGPGTRLTVT.

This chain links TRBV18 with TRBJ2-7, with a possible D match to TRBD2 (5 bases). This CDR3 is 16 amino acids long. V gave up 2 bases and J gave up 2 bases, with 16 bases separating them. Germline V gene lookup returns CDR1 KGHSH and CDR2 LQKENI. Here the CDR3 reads CASSPMAPGSAYEQYF. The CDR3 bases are TGTGCCAGCTCACCAATGGCGCCGGGATCAGCCTACGAGCAGTACTTC.

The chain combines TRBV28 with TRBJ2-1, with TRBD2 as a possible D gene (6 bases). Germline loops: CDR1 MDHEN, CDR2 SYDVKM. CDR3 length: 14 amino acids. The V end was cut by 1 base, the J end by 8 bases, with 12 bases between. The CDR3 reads CASSLSGSQHEQFF. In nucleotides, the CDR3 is TGTGCCAGCAGTTTATCCGGGAGTCAGCATGAGCAGTTCTTC. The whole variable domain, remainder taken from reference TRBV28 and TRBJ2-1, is DVKVTQSSRYLVKRTGEKVFLECVQDMDHENMFWYRQDPGLGLRLIYFSYDVKMKEKGDIPEGYSVSREKKERFSLILESASTNQTSMYLCASSLSGSQHEQFFGPGTRLTVL.

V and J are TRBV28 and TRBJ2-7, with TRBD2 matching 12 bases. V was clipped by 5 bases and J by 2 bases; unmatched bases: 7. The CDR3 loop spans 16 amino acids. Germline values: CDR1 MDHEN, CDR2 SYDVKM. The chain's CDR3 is CASSLLAGGVAYEQYF. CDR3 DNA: TGTGCCAGCAGTCTACTAGCGGGAGGAGTCGCCTACGAGCAGTACTTC.

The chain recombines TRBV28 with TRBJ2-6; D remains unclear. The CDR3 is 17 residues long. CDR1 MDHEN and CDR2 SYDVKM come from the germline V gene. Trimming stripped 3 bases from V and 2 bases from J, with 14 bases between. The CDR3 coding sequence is TGTGCCAGCAGTTTTCACGGGTTTTCGACTGGGGCCAACGTCCTGACTTTC. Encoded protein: CASSFHGFSTGANVLTF.

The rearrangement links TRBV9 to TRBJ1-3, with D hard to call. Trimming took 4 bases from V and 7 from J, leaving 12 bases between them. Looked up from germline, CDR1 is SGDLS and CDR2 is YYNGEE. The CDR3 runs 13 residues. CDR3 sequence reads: CASSNAGRNTIYF. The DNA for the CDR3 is TGTGCCAGCAGCAATGCGGGTCGGAACACCATATATTTT.

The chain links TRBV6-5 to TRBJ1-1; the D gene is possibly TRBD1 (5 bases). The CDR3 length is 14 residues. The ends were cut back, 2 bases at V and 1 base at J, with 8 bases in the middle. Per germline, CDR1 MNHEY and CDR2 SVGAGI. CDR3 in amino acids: CASSYETANTEAFF. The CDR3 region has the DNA TGTGCCAGCAGTTACGAGACAGCGAACACTGAAGCTTTCTTT.

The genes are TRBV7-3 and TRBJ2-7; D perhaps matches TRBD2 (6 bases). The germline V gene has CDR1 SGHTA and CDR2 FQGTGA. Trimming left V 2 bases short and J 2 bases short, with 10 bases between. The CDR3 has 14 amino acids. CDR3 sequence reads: CASSLGAGPYEQYF. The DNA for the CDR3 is TGTGCCAGCAGCTTAGGGGCGGGACCCTACGAGCAGTACTTC.

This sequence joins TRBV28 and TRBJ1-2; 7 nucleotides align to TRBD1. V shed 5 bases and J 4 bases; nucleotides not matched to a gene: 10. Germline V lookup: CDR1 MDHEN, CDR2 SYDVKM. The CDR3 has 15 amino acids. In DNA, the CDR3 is TGTGCCAGCAGTACACAGGGGCAGCCCTTCTATGGCTACACCTTC. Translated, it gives CASSTQGQPFYGYTF.

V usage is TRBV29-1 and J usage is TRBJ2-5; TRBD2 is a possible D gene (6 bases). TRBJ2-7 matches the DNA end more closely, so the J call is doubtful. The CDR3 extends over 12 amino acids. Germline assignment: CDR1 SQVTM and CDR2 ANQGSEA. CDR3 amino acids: CSAWKGLYEQYF. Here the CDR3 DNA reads TGCAGCGCCTGGAAGGGACTCTACGAGCAGTACTTC.

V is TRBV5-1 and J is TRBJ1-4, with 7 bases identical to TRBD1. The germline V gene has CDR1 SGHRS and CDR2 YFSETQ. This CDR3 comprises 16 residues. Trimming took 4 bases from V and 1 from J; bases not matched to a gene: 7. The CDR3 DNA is TGCGCCAGCAGCAAGGGGGCGGTAGGAACTAATGAAAAACTGTTTTTT. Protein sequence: CASSKGAVGTNEKLFF.